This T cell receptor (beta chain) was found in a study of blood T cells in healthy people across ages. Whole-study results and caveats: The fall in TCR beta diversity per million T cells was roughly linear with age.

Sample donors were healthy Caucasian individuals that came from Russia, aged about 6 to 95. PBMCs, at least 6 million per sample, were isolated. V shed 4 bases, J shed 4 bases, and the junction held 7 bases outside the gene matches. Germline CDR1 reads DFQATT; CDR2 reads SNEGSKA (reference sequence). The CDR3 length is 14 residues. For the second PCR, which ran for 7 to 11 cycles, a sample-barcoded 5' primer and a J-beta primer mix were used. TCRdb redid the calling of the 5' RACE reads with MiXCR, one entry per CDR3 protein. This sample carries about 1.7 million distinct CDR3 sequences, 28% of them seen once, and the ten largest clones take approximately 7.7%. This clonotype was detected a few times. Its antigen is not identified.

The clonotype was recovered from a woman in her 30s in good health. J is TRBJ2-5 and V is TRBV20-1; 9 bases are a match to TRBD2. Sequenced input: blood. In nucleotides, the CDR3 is TGCAGTGCTACCAAGGGCGGGGGGGTAGAGACCCAGTACTTC. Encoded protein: CSATKGGGVETQYF.